One and the same sample provided the 24 T cell receptor beta chains below, sequenced in a study of T cells in Graves' hyperthyroidism and ophthalmopathy. TCR beta CDR3 regions were amplified from RNA transcripts. First-round RT-PCR of the TCR CDR3 relied on the HTBI primer set. MiXCR was run by TCRdb on the multiplex PCR reads, yielding one entry per CDR3 protein. Of 250,000 to 300,000 distinct CDR3 sequences listed, around 20% are singletons. Sequenced material: blood. Every receptor here comes from a man between 50 and 59 years old with Graves' ophthalmopathy.

This clonotype was seen ten or more times. This chain uses TRBV11-2 with TRBJ2-5, with D tentatively TRBD2 (6 bases). Germline assignment: CDR1 SGHAT and CDR2 FQNNGV. CDR3 length: 16 residues. Trimming left V 0 bases short and J 2 bases short, with 13 bases between. The CDR3 bases are TGTGCCAGCAGCTTAGAGGGCGGGGCCCGACAAGAGACCCAGTACTTC. As protein: CASSLEGGARQETQYF.

This clonotype was found many times. The chain links TRBV12-3 or TRBV12-4 to TRBJ2-1; D is unresolved. V lost 6 bases to trimming and J lost 3 bases, with 9 bases between them. This CDR3 region has 13 residues. The CDR3 reads CASSHSDYNEQFF. CDR3 in DNA: TGTGCCAGCAGCCACTCCGACTACAATGAGCAGTTCTTC.

This clonotype was observed a few times. V usage is TRBV7-6 and J usage is TRBJ2-5, with D hard to call. V was clipped by 5 bases and J by 10 bases, with 14 bases between them. CDR1 SGHVS and CDR2 FNYEAQ come from the germline V gene. The CDR3 runs to 12 residues. The CDR3 here is CASSLPVDVQYF. Written as DNA, the CDR3 is TGTGCCAGCAGCCTCCCGGTGGACGTCCAGTACTTC.

Comments on this clonotype: A much larger clonotype is one base distant, so this may be a read error. The chain carries TRBV6-1 and TRBJ2-1, with D perhaps TRBD1 (6 bases). The CDR3 runs to 16 residues. Germline V gives CDR1 MNHNS, CDR2 SASEGT. The CDR3 loop is CASSPLTGTLDNGQFF. In nucleotides, the CDR3 is TGTGCCAGCAGCCCGCTGACCGGGACATTGGACAATGGGCAGTTCTTC.

Many counts were recorded for this clonotype. This rearrangement joins TRBV18 to TRBJ2-3; 7 bases align to TRBD2. The V gene end was trimmed by 3 bases and the J gene end by 0 bases; junction bases not matched to a gene: 12. The CDR3 totals 18 residues. Germline loops: CDR1 KGHSH, CDR2 LQKENI. The CDR3 DNA reads TGTGCCAGCTCACCTTCCGCCCCTAGCGGTCTTAGCACAGATACGCAGTATTTT. It encodes CASSPSAPSGLSTDTQYF.

This clonotype was seen ten or more times. This chain connects TRBV20-1 to TRBJ2-5; 8 bases are shared with TRBD2. Germline trimming cut 4 bases from V and 4 bases from J; bases unmatched to any gene: 8. The V gene's germline CDR1 is DFQATT and CDR2 SNEGSKA (reference sequence). This CDR3 has 14 amino acids. CDR3 amino acids: CSAKTTLAGETQYF. CDR3 DNA: TGCAGTGCTAAAACCACTCTAGCGGGAGAGACCCAGTACTTC.

This clonotype was picked up many times. The chain employs TRBV7-2 and TRBJ1-6; D is perhaps TRBD1 (6 bases). CDR3 length: 16 residues. With 7 bases removed from V and 6 bases from J, the gap between germline ends came to 19 bases. CDR1 SGHTA and CDR2 FQGNSA come from the germline V gene. Here the CDR3 reads CASTLQGLAANSPLHF. CDR3 coding DNA: TGTGCCAGCACCCTCCAGGGGTTGGCGGCTAATTCACCCCTCCACTTT.

The chain carries TRBV9 and TRBJ2-7, with TRBD1 matching 12 bases. The better agreement between TRBJ2-1 and the DNA end casts doubt on the J call. This CDR3 comprises 15 residues. Germline CDR1 reads SGDLS; CDR2 reads YYNGEE. CDR3 loop: CASSGGTGGSYEQFF. The CDR3 nucleotides read TGTGCCAGCAGCGGGGGGACAGGGGGCTCCTACGAGCAGTTCTTC.

This clonotype was seen at least ten times. The J gene is TRBJ2-1, the V gene TRBV11-2, with 12 bases aligning to TRBD1. The CDR3 is 18 amino acids. V dropped 5 bases and J dropped 4; count of bases not matched to a gene: 12. Germline loops: CDR1 SGHAT, CDR2 FQNNGV. CDR3 DNA: TGTGCCAGCAGCCTGAGGCCGGGACAGGGGGCGTGGTACAATGAGCAGTTCTTC. Translated, it gives CASSLRPGQGAWYNEQFF.

This clonotype was detected only a few times. V is TRBV7-9 and J is TRBJ2-1; D unclear. The ends were cut back, 1 base at V and 8 bases at J, with 6 bases in the middle. The CDR3 length is 12 residues. The germline CDR1 and CDR2 sequences are SEHNR and FQNEAQ (reference sequence). CDR3: CASSLERYEQFF. The DNA of the CDR3 is TGTGCCAGCAGCTTAGAGAGGTATGAGCAGTTCTTC.

A few counts support this clonotype. V usage is TRBV19 and J usage is TRBJ1-4; tentative D call: TRBD1 (5 bases). V was cut by 3 bases and J by 7 bases, with 12 bases left in between. Germline V gene sequence: CDR1 LNHDA, CDR2 SQIVND (reference sequence). The CDR3 consists of 14 residues. DNA for the CDR3: TGTGCCAGTAGTATGCAAGGGGCCGGTGAAAAACTGTTTTTT. Protein sequence: CASSMQGAGEKLFF. The full variable domain, with the rest looked up from reference TRBV19 and TRBJ1-4, is DGGITQSPKYLFRKEGQNVTLSCEQNLNHDAMYWYRQDPGQGLRLIYYSQIVNDFQKGDIAEGYSVSREKKESFPLTVTSAQKNPTAFYLCASSMQGAGEKLFFGSGTQLSVL.

The chain employs TRBV6-1 and TRBJ1-4, with 8 bases fitting TRBD1. Germline V CDR1 and CDR2: MNHNS, SASEGT. This CDR3 spans 17 amino acids. Trimming cost V 6 bases and J 3 bases; bases outside gene matches: 12. This CDR3 reads CASSSRPPGQANEKLFF. The CDR3 coding sequence is TGTGCCAGCAGCTCCCGACCGCCGGGACAGGCTAATGAAAAACTGTTTTTT.

This clonotype was counted at least ten times. The V and J genes are TRBV28 and TRBJ1-1; perhaps TRBD1 as D (6 bases). This CDR3 comprises 14 residues. Germline V gene sequence: CDR1 MDHEN, CDR2 SYDVKM. V was trimmed by 7 bases and J by 0 bases, leaving 12 bases between them. The CDR3 spells CASKDSLMNTEAFF. In nucleotides, the CDR3 is TGTGCCAGCAAGGACAGCCTCATGAACACTGAAGCTTTCTTT.

This clonotype has just one count. This could be a read error, since a much larger clone is one nucleotide away. V gene TRBV7-2 combines with J gene TRBJ2-1; 10 nucleotides align to TRBD2. This CDR3 contains 14 residues. Trimming cost V 5 bases and J 9 bases; bases outside gene matches: 7. Germline V lookup: CDR1 SGHTA, CDR2 FQGNSA. CDR3 loop: CASSELAGSREQFF. The DNA of the CDR3 is TGTGCCAGCAGCGAACTAGCGGGATCACGTGAGCAGTTCTTC.

This clonotype has at least ten counts. The rearrangement uses TRBV5-1 and TRBJ2-7; TRBD2 is a possible D gene (6 bases). CDR1 and CDR2 from the germline V gene are SGHRS and YFSETQ. This CDR3 has 17 amino acids. V lost 0 bases, J lost 0 bases, and 16 bases lay in between. CDR3 sequence: CASSLVSGRVSSYEQYF. The CDR3 DNA reads TGCGCCAGCAGCTTGGTTAGCGGTCGAGTCAGCTCCTACGAGCAGTACTTC.

This sequence joins TRBV12-3 or TRBV12-4 and TRBJ2-6; 8 nucleotides agree with TRBD1. This CDR3 has 16 amino acids. With 5 bases clipped from V and 0 bases from J, the junction kept 3 bases outside the gene matches. The CDR3 region is CASSITGGSGANVLTF. The DNA for the CDR3 is TGTGCCAGCAGTATAACAGGGGGCTCTGGGGCCAACGTCCTGACTTTC.

This clonotype was seen at least ten times. The chain carries TRBV9 and TRBJ2-2, with 8 nucleotides matching TRBD2. Germline V gives CDR1 SGDLS, CDR2 YYNGEE. J lost 5 bases, V lost 7 bases, and 4 bases had no gene match. The CDR3 totals 13 residues. CDR3 nucleotides: TGTGCCAGCGCTAGCGGGTGGACCGGGGAGCTGTTTTTT. It yields the protein CASASGWTGELFF.

This clonotype was seen a handful of times. V is TRBV6-1 and J is TRBJ1-1; 8 nucleotides line up with TRBD1. Losses at the gene ends were 9 bases for V and 11 bases for J; bases not matched to a gene: 17. The CDR3 spans 14 residues. From germline, CDR1 is MNHNS and CDR2 SASEGT. CDR3: CASLPADRAPRAFF. The CDR3 bases are TGTGCCAGTCTACCCGCGGACAGGGCCCCCAGGGCTTTCTTT.

This clonotype was seen more than once but under ten times. This sequence joins TRBV28 and TRBJ2-5; 9 nucleotides align to TRBD2. V shed 8 bases and J 5 bases; nucleotides not matched to a gene: 9. CDR1 is MDHEN and CDR2 is SYDVKM in the germline V gene. CDR3 size: 14 residues. Here the CDR3 reads CASGGTSRRETQYF. DNA for the CDR3: TGTGCCAGCGGCGGGACTAGCCGGCGGGAGACCCAGTACTTC.

This clonotype was recorded many times. The chain recombines TRBV29-1 with TRBJ2-7; 14 nucleotides align to TRBD2. Trimming at V came to 6 bases and at J to 6 bases, leaving 7 bases not matched to a gene. This CDR3 has 14 amino acids. Germline V gives CDR1 SQVTM, CDR2 ANQGSEA. This chain's CDR3 is CSVGLAGATSEQYF. In nucleotides, the CDR3 is TGCAGCGTGGGACTAGCGGGAGCCACCTCCGAGCAGTACTTC.

This CDR3 reads CASSPLTSRSGANVLTF. The CDR3 DNA reads TGTGCCAGCAGCCCTCTGACATCCCGCTCTGGGGCCAACGTCCTGACTTTC. V gene TRBV27 combines with J gene TRBJ2-6; D ambiguous. Germline V gives CDR1 MNHEY, CDR2 SMNVEV (reference sequence). CDR3 length: 17 residues. Trimming stripped 6 bases from V and 0 bases from J, with 15 bases between.

This clonotype was detected ten times or more. The chain has TRBV3-1 and TRBJ2-3; 7 bases are a match to TRBD2. Germline V CDR1 and CDR2: LGHDT, YNNKEL (reference sequence). After removal of 4 bases from V and 0 bases from J, the junction contained 4 bases not matched to a gene. The length of the CDR3 is 15 residues. The CDR3 DNA is TGTGCCAGCAGCCGTAGGACTAGGAGCACAGATACGCAGTATTTT. It translates to CASSRRTRSTDTQYF.

V is TRBV20-1 and J is TRBJ2-7, with 10 bases that match TRBD2. The CDR3 sequence is 15 residues long. Germline CDR1 reads DFQATT; CDR2 reads SNEGSKA (reference sequence). After removal of 3 bases from V and 1 base from J, the junction contained 6 bases not matched to a gene. The CDR3 sequence is CSASRAGGPSYEQYF. CDR3 DNA sequence: TGCAGTGCTAGTCGAGCGGGAGGGCCTTCCTACGAGCAGTACTTC.

This clonotype was picked up a small number of times. The chain is built from TRBV14 and TRBJ2-3; the D is unclear. The CDR3 is 15 amino acids. The germline CDR1 and CDR2 sequences are SGHDN and FVKESK. The V gene lost 2 bases and the J gene lost 0 bases, with 9 bases spanning the gap. CDR3 DNA: TGTGCCAGCAGCCAACCGCCCCCTAGCACAGATACGCAGTATTTT. This translates into CASSQPPPSTDTQYF.